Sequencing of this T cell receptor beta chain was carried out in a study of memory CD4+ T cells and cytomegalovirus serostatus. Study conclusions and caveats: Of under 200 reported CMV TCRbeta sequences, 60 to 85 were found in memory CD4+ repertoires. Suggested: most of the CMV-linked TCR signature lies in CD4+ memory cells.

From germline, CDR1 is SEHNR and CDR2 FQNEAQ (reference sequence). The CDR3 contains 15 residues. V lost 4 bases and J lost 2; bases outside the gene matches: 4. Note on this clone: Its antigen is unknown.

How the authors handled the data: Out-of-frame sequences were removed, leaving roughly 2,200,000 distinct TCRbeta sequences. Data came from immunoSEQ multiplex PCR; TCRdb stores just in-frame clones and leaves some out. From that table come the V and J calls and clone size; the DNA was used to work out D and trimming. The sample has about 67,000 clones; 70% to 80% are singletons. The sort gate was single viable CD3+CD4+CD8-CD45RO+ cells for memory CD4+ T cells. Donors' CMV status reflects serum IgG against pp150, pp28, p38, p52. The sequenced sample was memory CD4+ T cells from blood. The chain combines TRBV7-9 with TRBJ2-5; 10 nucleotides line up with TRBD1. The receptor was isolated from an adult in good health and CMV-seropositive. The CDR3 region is CASSWTGGGQETQYF. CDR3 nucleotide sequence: TGTGCCAGCAGCTGGACAGGGGGTGGGCAAGAGACCCAGTACTTC.